This T cell receptor (beta chain) was retrieved from a study of shared clonotypes between healthy human individuals. The wider study: The people who gave samples were two women and a few men aged 18 to 49.

Deep-level assay runs were performed. In the authors' methods: With immunoSEQ giving junction-only sequences and no quality scores, filtering differed. The method was immunoSEQ multiplex PCR; TCRdb's version includes in-frame clones alone and lacks a portion of them. From that table come the V and J calls and clone size; the DNA was used to work out D and trimming. Of roughly 2.4 million clones in the sample, around 95% were seen once. Trimming left V 0 bases short and J 9 bases short, with 11 bases between. The CDR3 is 13 amino acids. CDR1 and CDR2 from the germline V gene are KGHSH and LQKENI. The clonotype originates from a young man in good health. Sequences were obtained from naive CD4+ T cells sorted from blood. Specified subset: CD45RA+ positively selected. This sequence joins TRBV18 and TRBJ2-5; possible D gene TRBD2, 6 bases. The CDR3 DNA is TGTGCCAGCTCACCACCGGGCAGGGAGGCCCAGTACTTC. Its protein is CASSPPGREAQYF.